The TCR beta chain under discussion was sequenced for a study of control samples from healthy donors and cancer patients (dated by TCRdb to about 2020). The V end loses 1 base and the J end loses 5 bases, and a stretch of 8 bases separates them. For CDR1 and CDR2, the germline V gene lists MGHRA and YSYEKL. Measured from the cysteine to the phenylalanine, the CDR3 is 13 residues long. Only the CDR3 region is kept as DNA, spanning 39 bases read in frame from base 1. Receptor libraries were prepared by the immunoSEQ multiplex PCR assay. Drawn from immuneACCESS, this table holds only the in-frame rearrangements with V and J called that TCRdb kept. Clones are partly lost; checked studies trace under half to an unresolved V gene and leave the rest unexplained. The sample table shows more than 35,000 clones, and 83% are seen once. The top ten clonotypes cover 20% to 25% of the sample. Comment on this clone: Its antigen target is currently unknown. No base quality values were provided; no much bigger clone lies one nucleotide off.

Sequencing input: PBMCs. The sequence joins TRBV4-1 to TRBJ2-5; the D gene cannot be resolved reliably. The receptor comes from a woman aged 60-75 years with lung cancer. In nucleotide form, the sequence is TGCGCCAGCAGCCAAGGGACCAGGGAGACCCAGTACTTC. This gives the protein CASSQGTRETQYF.